Presented here are 29 T cell receptor beta chains from one specimen sequenced in a study of blood T cell repertoires in COVID-19 (dated by TCRdb to 2020 to 2021). Libraries came from the immunoSEQ multiplex PCR assay. This immuneACCESS table, as held by TCRdb, lists in-frame sequences with V and J called but not all clones. Of the missing ones, under half trace to an unresolved V gene in checked studies; the others have no known cause. The table for this sample lists some 120,000 clones; more than 75% of them were counted only once. Less than 2% of the sample comes from the top ten. Sequences were obtained from peripheral blood. The receptors were gathered from a human donor in a cohort sampled during active COVID-19.

The chain is built from TRBV15 and TRBJ2-5, with TRBD2 matching over 7 bases. J gave up 4 bases and V 0 bases, and 5 bases lay outside the gene matches. The CDR3 loop spans 15 amino acids. Germline CDR1 is LNHNV and CDR2 is YYDKDF (reference sequence). This CDR3 reads CATSRDLGGGETQYF. The CDR3 nucleotides are TGTGCCACCAGCAGAGATCTGGGGGGGGGAGAGACCCAGTACTTC.

Points on this clone: This same CDR3 is encoded by further DNA sequences in the sample. V usage is TRBV25-1 and J usage is TRBJ2-7; D remains ambiguous. Trimming cost V 7 bases and J 1 base, with 8 bases left between them. Germline loops: CDR1 MGHDK, CDR2 SYGVNS. The CDR3 length is 12 residues. The CDR3: CASTTGSYEQYF. The CDR3 DNA follows: TGTGCCAGCACGACTGGATCCTACGAGCAGTACTTC.

This sequence joins TRBV20-1 and TRBJ2-4; D is uncertain. CDR1 is DFQATT, CDR2 SNEGSKA, per germline (reference sequence). With 4 bases removed from V and 8 bases from J, the gap between germline ends came to 9 bases. This CDR3 has 11 amino acids. The CDR3 region has the DNA TGCAGTGCTAACAGTTTTGACATTCAGTACTTC. This sequence encodes CSANSFDIQYF.

This chain joins TRBV4-1 and TRBJ1-1; 7 bases align to TRBD1. Unmatched junction bases numbered 7, after V lost 5 bases and J lost 1 base. CDR3 length: 15 residues. Germline V gives CDR1 MGHRA, CDR2 YSYEKL. The CDR3 DNA is TGCGCCAGCAGCACCACGACAGGGAGGAACACTGAAGCTTTCTTT. Translated: CASSTTTGRNTEAFF.

This clone was observed a handful of times. This chain joins TRBV2 and TRBJ1-1; 9 nucleotides agree with TRBD1. The germline V gene encodes CDR1 SNHLY and CDR2 FYNNEI. With 7 bases clipped from V and 4 bases from J, the junction kept 13 bases outside the gene matches. The length of the CDR3 is 16 residues. The CDR3 DNA follows: TGTGCCAGCACCATCTCAGCTGGACAGGGGCGCACTGAAGCTTTCTTT. This sequence encodes CASTISAGQGRTEAFF.

This clone was counted a few times. This rearrangement joins TRBV10-1 to TRBJ2-2, with 11 bases lining up with TRBD1. Looked up from germline, CDR1 is WNHNN and CDR2 is SYGVQD (reference sequence). The CDR3 covers 13 residues. V was pared by 8 bases and J by 4 bases, with 0 bases of the junction left unmatched. The CDR3 protein is CASGTGGTGELFF. The CDR3 nucleotides read TGCGCCAGCGGGACAGGGGGCACCGGGGAGCTGTTTTTT.

The chain employs TRBV18 and TRBJ2-7, with 7 nucleotides matching TRBD2. This CDR3 comprises 16 residues. Germline V lookup: CDR1 KGHSH, CDR2 LQKENI. Germline trimming cut 1 base from V and 0 bases from J; bases unmatched to any gene: 6. The CDR3 sequence: CASSPRERGSSYEQYF. For the CDR3, the DNA is TGTGCCAGCTCACCACGGGAGCGGGGAAGCTCCTACGAGCAGTACTTC.

The V call is TRBV6-6, the J call TRBJ2-3; 7 nucleotides agree with TRBD2. V shed 3 bases, J shed 1 base, and the junction held 4 bases outside the gene matches. Germline CDR1 MNHNY, CDR2 SVGAGI (reference sequence). The CDR3 is 15 amino acids. Written as DNA, the CDR3 is TGTGCCAGCAGTTATAGGGCGGGAGGCACAGATACGCAGTATTTT. Protein: CASSYRAGGTDTQYF.

The chain is built from TRBV5-1 and TRBJ2-6, with 7 bases identical to TRBD1. The CDR3 is 16 residues long. Germline V CDR1 and CDR2: SGHRS, YFSETQ. Unmatched junction bases numbered 9, after V lost 7 bases and J lost 2 bases. CDR3 coding DNA: TGCGCCAGCCGGAGGCAGGGGGAAGCTGGGGCCAACGTCCTGACTTTC. Its protein is CASRRQGEAGANVLTF.

In its sample, this clone was seen a few times. The DNA of the CDR3 is TGTGCCAGCAGCTTAGTCACTAGCGGGAGGGCTAATGAGCAGTTCTTC. Translation gives CASSLVTSGRANEQFF. This chain connects TRBV11-2 to TRBJ2-1; 13 bases line up with TRBD2. Germline V CDR1 and CDR2: SGHAT, FQNNGV. The CDR3 covers 16 residues. The V gene end was trimmed by 1 base and the J gene end by 7 bases; junction bases not matched to a gene: 4.

V and J are TRBV30 and TRBJ1-1, with 8 bases matching TRBD1. The CDR3 is made up of 16 amino acids. Per the germline V gene, CDR1 is GTSNPN and CDR2 is SVGIG (reference sequence). The trim removed 3 bases at V and 4 bases at J, leaving 13 bases unmatched. The CDR3: CAWRRIDRGDGTEAFF. The CDR3 DNA sequence: TGTGCCTGGAGGCGCATCGACAGGGGAGATGGCACTGAAGCTTTCTTT.

A single count supports this clone. The V and J genes are TRBV5-1 and TRBJ2-7; 7 bases agree with TRBD1. Germline V gene sequence: CDR1 SGHRS, CDR2 YFSETQ. V trimming: 3 bases; J trimming: 6 bases; junction bases outside the gene matches: 12. The CDR3 spans 15 residues. CDR3 region: CASSSDPGTDGEQYF. The CDR3 DNA is TGCGCCAGCAGCTCGGATCCCGGGACAGACGGCGAGCAGTACTTC.

The rearrangement uses TRBV3-1 (or the pseudogene TRBV3-2) and TRBJ1-1; the D is unclear. The CDR3 contains 12 residues. Germline lookup yields CDR1 LGHDT and CDR2 YNNKEL (reference sequence). The V end was cut by 4 bases, the J end by 10 bases, with 13 bases between. The CDR3 DNA follows: TGTGCCAGCAGCCCCGCTCGGGGTAGAGCTTTCTTT. Protein: CASSPARGRAFF.

The chain combines TRBV4-1 with TRBJ2-7; D ambiguous. Germline CDR1 and CDR2: MGHRA and YSYEKL. The CDR3 runs to 13 residues. V was clipped by 4 bases and J by 3 bases, with 10 bases between them. CDR3 residues: CASSRSINYEQYF. Here the CDR3 DNA reads TGCGCCAGCAGCCGAAGCATAAACTACGAGCAGTACTTC.

The rearrangement joins TRBV19 to TRBJ2-1, with 9 positions matching TRBD2. The J segment lost 8 bases and the V segment lost 5 bases, leaving 7 bases of the junction unmatched. The CDR3 is 14 residues long. Looked up from germline, CDR1 is LNHDA and CDR2 is SQIVND (reference sequence). CDR3 DNA sequence: TGTGCCAGTAGTTCCGGGACTAGCTGGCATGAGCAGTTCTTC. Its protein is CASSSGTSWHEQFF.

The V gene is TRBV4-1, the J gene TRBJ2-3, with 8 bases aligning to TRBD1. The junction had 8 bases not matched to a gene; V was cut back by 3 bases and J by 0 bases. Germline V lookup: CDR1 MGHRA, CDR2 YSYEKL. The CDR3 is made up of 17 amino acids. The CDR3 here is CASSQYDRGGSTDTQYF. The DNA for the CDR3 is TGCGCCAGCAGCCAGTACGACAGGGGCGGTAGCACAGATACGCAGTATTTT.

The chain recombines TRBV6-5 with TRBJ2-7; D may be TRBD1 (6 bases). V was trimmed by 2 bases and J by 6 bases, leaving 20 bases between them. The CDR3 is 16 amino acids. Germline V gives CDR1 MNHEY, CDR2 SVGAGI. CDR3 region: CASSYVGVGRGTEQYF. CDR3 sequence (DNA): TGTGCCAGCAGTTACGTGGGGGTGGGCAGGGGAACCGAGCAGTACTTC.

The gene calls are TRBV24-1 and TRBJ2-1; 8 bases line up with TRBD1. The CDR3 runs 15 residues. Germline V gives CDR1 KGHDR, CDR2 SFDVKD. J was trimmed by 0 bases and V by 4 bases; bases with no gene match: 1. This CDR3 is CATSDTGGSYNEQFF. In nucleotides, the CDR3 is TGTGCCACCAGTGACACAGGGGGCTCCTACAATGAGCAGTTCTTC.

The chain is built from TRBV4-1 and TRBJ2-4; TRBD1 matches at 7 bases. The CDR3 totals 15 residues. Trimming removed 3 bases from V and 7 bases from J; junction bases left unmatched: 9. Germline CDR1 and CDR2: MGHRA and YSYEKL. The CDR3 is CASSQQGHRGNIQYF. The CDR3 bases are TGCGCCAGCAGCCAGCAAGGGCACAGGGGTAACATTCAGTACTTC.

The chain has TRBV9 and TRBJ2-3, with D perhaps matching TRBD2 (7 bases). CDR3 size: 14 residues. V lost 3 bases and J 14 bases, leaving 22 bases between the germline ends. Germline CDR1 SGDLS, CDR2 YYNGEE. The CDR3: CASSEGGGDPRRYF. As DNA, the CDR3 is TGTGCCAGCAGCGAGGGAGGGGGGGATCCCCGCCGGTATTTT.

The V and J genes are TRBV7-9 and TRBJ1-3, with 10 bases fitting TRBD1. Germline CDR1 is SEHNR and CDR2 is FQNEAQ (reference sequence). V shed 5 bases and J 2 bases; nucleotides not matched to a gene: 9. This CDR3 is 17 amino acids long. The CDR3 DNA is TGTGCCAGCAGCCCGCTCTGGGACAGGGGTGCTGGAAACACCATATATTTT. Translation: CASSPLWDRGAGNTIYF.

The chain carries TRBV6-5 and TRBJ2-7, with D possibly being TRBD2 (6 bases). Germline CDR1 MNHEY, CDR2 SVGAGI. V shed 0 bases and J shed 7 bases, with 13 bases lying between them. This CDR3 is 14 amino acids long. CDR3 residues: CASSYSPGVGEQYF. Here the CDR3 DNA reads TGTGCCAGCAGTTACTCCCCGGGAGTAGGGGAGCAGTACTTC.

The V and J genes are TRBV7-9 and TRBJ1-5, with 7 nucleotides matching TRBD1. V gave up 4 bases and J gave up 5 bases; unmatched junction bases: 2. Germline V lookup: CDR1 SEHNR, CDR2 FQNEAQ (reference sequence). The CDR3 is 13 residues long. The CDR3 nucleotides read TGTGCCAGCAGCTCGGGACAGTATCAGCCCCAGCATTTT. The encoded protein is CASSSGQYQPQHF.

V and J are TRBV11-3 and TRBJ2-1; D call uncertain. V was pared by 3 bases and J by 0 bases, with 9 bases between. CDR3 length: 15 residues. CDR1 is SGHNT and CDR2 is YENEEA in the germline V gene. Here the CDR3 reads CASSLTFSSYNEQFF. CDR3 DNA: TGTGCCAGCAGCTTGACTTTCAGCTCCTACAATGAGCAGTTCTTC.

The chain uses TRBV9 and TRBJ2-1, with D tentatively TRBD1 (5 bases). V lost 3 bases, J lost 10 bases, and 11 bases lay in between. This CDR3 is 12 amino acids long. The germline CDR1 and CDR2 sequences are SGDLS and YYNGEE. The CDR3 protein is CASSAVPGEQFF. CDR3 coding DNA: TGTGCCAGCAGCGCCGTACCAGGGGAGCAGTTCTTC. Combining the CDR3 with reference TRBV9 and TRBJ2-1 gives the whole variable domain DSGVTQTPKHLITATGQRVTLRCSPRSGDLSVYWYQQSLDQGLQFLIQYYNGEERAKGNILERFSAQQFPDLHSELNLSSLELGDSALYFCASSAVPGEQFFGPGTRLTVL.

The chain couples TRBV3-1 (or the pseudogene TRBV3-2) to TRBJ1-3, with a weak D call TRBD1 (5 bases). Germline V lookup: CDR1 LGHDT, CDR2 YNNKEL (reference sequence). This CDR3 region has 15 residues. With 4 bases removed from V and 2 bases from J, the gap between germline ends came to 12 bases. This CDR3 is CASSPSQGPGNTIYF. CDR3 DNA: TGTGCCAGCAGCCCCAGTCAGGGTCCTGGAAACACCATATATTTT.

V and J are TRBV6-5 and TRBJ2-3; perhaps TRBD1 as D (7 bases). This CDR3 is built from 15 residues. V lost 7 bases to trimming and J lost 1 base, with 15 bases between them. Germline V gene lookup returns CDR1 MNHEY and CDR2 SVGAGI. This CDR3 reads CASTGGGGRTDTQYF. In DNA, the CDR3 is TGTGCCAGCACCGGAGGGGGCGGACGCACAGATACGCAGTATTTT.

V is TRBV28 and J is TRBJ1-1; 10 bases fit TRBD1. CDR3 length: 15 amino acids. V dropped 5 bases and J dropped 4; count of bases not matched to a gene: 7. The germline V gene encodes CDR1 MDHEN and CDR2 SYDVKM. CDR3 sequence reads: CASSGSTGGFTEAFF. CDR3 sequence (DNA): TGTGCCAGCAGTGGATCGACAGGGGGCTTCACTGAAGCTTTCTTT.

J is TRBJ2-2 and V is TRBV10-1; D unresolved. This CDR3 has 15 amino acids. The V and J ends lost 3 bases and 1 base respectively, with 9 bases between them. CDR1 WNHNN and CDR2 SYGVQD come from the germline V gene (reference sequence). Here the CDR3 DNA reads TGCGCCAGCAGTGATAATACGGGGAACACCGGGGAGCTGTTTTTT. Translating it yields CASSDNTGNTGELFF.